Given below is one TCR beta chain in context. Its antigen remains unknown. The data belong to a study of cytomegalovirus exposure and HLA in healthy donors. Study observations and caveats: Presence/absence analyses treated sequencing depth as roughly uniform across donors. By a later analysis, the bulk of CMV-associated TCR beta chains appeared HLA-restricted.

The PCR ran on 60 Vbeta and 13 Jbeta primers. The table came from immunoSEQ multiplex PCR; TCRdb's copy has only in-frame clones and leaves some out. Of 75,000 to 95,000 clones in the sample, almost 85% were seen once. CDR1 MNHNS and CDR2 SASEGT come from the germline V gene. CDR3 length: 11 residues. Trimming pared 5 bases from V and 7 bases from J, leaving 8 bases between. Source material: PBMCs. This clonotype originated in a woman under 30 in good health and CMV-seropositive. The V and J genes are TRBV6-1 and TRBJ1-2; D not resolved. The DNA for the CDR3 is TGTGCCAGCAGTCCCCCGGTTGGCTACACCTTC. Translated: CASSPPVGYTF.